This T cell receptor beta chain was sequenced during a study of cytomegalovirus exposure and HLA in healthy donors. Study-level findings and limits: In vitro work confirmed that a few CMV-associated chains recognize CMV antigens.

This CDR3 region has 15 residues. Germline V gives CDR1 SNHLY, CDR2 FYNNEI. V shed 6 bases and J shed 8 bases, with 19 bases lying between them. Worth noting for this clone: No antigen is known for it.

Primers for the PCR totalled 60 Vbeta and 13 Jbeta. Some clones are missing from TCRdb's copy, which holds only in-frame ones; the method was immunoSEQ multiplex PCR. The sample comprises some 120,000 clones, over 60% of which are singletons, and just over 8% rests with the top ten. The sample comprised PBMCs. The receptor comes from a woman in her thirties or forties in good health and CMV-seropositive. The chain uses TRBV2 and TRBJ1-4; D may be TRBD1 (6 bases). This chain's CDR3 is CASRPGHSSAEKLFF. The CDR3 region has the DNA TGTGCCAGCAGGCCGGGACATTCTTCTGCGGAAAAACTGTTTTTT. The variable domain in full, with the rest retrieved from reference TRBV2 and TRBJ1-4, is EPEVTQTPSHQVTQMGQEVILRCVPISNHLYFYWYRQILGQKVEFLVSFYNNEISEKSEIFDDQFSVERPDGSNFTLKIRSTKLEDSAMYFCASRPGHSSAEKLFFGSGTQLSVL.